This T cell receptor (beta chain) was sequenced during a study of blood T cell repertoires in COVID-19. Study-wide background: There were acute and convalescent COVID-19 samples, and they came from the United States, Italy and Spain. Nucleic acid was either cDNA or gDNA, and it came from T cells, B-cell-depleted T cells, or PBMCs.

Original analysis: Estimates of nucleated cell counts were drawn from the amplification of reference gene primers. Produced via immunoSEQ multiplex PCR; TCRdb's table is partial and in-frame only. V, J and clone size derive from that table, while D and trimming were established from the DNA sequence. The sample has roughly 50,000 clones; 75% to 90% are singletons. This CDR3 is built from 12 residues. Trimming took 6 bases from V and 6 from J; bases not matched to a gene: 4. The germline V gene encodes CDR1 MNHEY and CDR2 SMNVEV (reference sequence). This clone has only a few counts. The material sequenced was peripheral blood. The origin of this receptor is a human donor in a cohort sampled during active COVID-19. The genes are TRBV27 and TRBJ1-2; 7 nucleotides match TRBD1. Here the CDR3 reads CASRTGMDGYTF. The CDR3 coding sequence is TGTGCCAGCAGGACAGGGATGGATGGCTACACCTTC.